This T cell receptor beta chain comes out of a study of shared clonotypes between healthy human individuals. Study in general: Aged 18 to 49, the donors were a couple of women and a few men.

Regarding the study as a whole: Only blood was sampled; tissue repertoires likely differ.

To note about this clone: Its target is unknown.

The method was immunoSEQ multiplex PCR; TCRdb's version includes in-frame clones alone and lacks a portion of them. The table lists roughly 500,000 clones, around 78% of them singletons. Germline V gene sequence: CDR1 LNHNV, CDR2 YYDKDF (reference sequence). CDR3 length: 17 residues. Deletions cut 0 bases from V and 5 bases from J, with 17 bases between. Donation came from healthy HIV-negative adults that had no recent acute infections or vaccinations. Specimen: PBMCs. The receptor was isolated from a woman aged 40 to 50 in good health. Some clones in this sample may be carry-over from other donors' samples. V and J are TRBV15 and TRBJ1-5, with D possibly matching TRBD1 (5 bases). For the CDR3, the DNA is TGTGCCACCAGCAGAGACGGGGGTGTCAGGTATGATCAGCCCCAGCATTTT. Its translation: CATSRDGGVRYDQPQHF.